This T cell receptor beta chain was sequenced during a study of CXCR3-negative and CXCR3-positive naive CD8 T cells. UMI-labeled 5' RACE yielded the TRB cDNA libraries. TCRdb reprocessed the 5' RACE reads and stores each CDR3 protein as one record, lacking DNA. This sample's clone table lists 65,000 to 75,000 distinct CDR3 sequences. Remarks on this clonotype: Its antigen is currently unknown.

Study-level results: Hydrophobicity of TRB CDR3s was greater in CXCR3-positive naive cells than in CXCR3-negative naive cells. Memory, not naive, CXCR3-negative and CXCR3-positive cells differed in TRBV-TRBJ usage. From TRB CDR3 properties, TCR strength was inferred; surface CD5 did not differ between naive subsets.

CDR1 SGDLS and CDR2 YYNGEE come from the germline V gene. The CDR3 loop spans 15 amino acids. Every CD8+ subset sample held a few hundred thousand flow-sorted cells, done in triplicate. The clonotype was recovered from a human donor in good health. Some clones in this sample may be carry-over from other donors' samples. The J gene is TRBJ2-7, the V gene TRBV9; the TCRdb call, TRBD1, lacks DNA for checking. Sequenced sample: naive CXCR3+ CD8+ T cells from blood. Described subset: CD45RO-CCR7+CD27+CD95- naive CD8+ T cells expressing CXCR3 (TNR3+). The CDR3: CASSGAGTGIYEQYF.